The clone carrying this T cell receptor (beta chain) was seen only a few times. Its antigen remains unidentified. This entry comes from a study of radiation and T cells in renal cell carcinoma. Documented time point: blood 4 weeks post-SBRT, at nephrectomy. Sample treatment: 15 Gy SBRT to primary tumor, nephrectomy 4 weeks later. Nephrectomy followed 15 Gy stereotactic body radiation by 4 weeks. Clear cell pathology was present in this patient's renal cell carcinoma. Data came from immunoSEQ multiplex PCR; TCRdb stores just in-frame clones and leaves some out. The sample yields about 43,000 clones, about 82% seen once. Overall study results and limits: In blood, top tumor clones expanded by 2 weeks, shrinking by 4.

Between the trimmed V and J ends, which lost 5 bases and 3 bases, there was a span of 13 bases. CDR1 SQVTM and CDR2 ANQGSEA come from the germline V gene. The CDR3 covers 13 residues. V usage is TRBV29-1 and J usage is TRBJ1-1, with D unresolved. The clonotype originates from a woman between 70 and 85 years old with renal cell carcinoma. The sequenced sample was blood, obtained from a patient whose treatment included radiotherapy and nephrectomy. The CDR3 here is CSVLVGYDTEAFF. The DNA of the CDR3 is TGCAGCGTTCTTGTAGGGTATGACACTGAAGCTTTCTTT.